The present T cell receptor beta chain was sequenced within a study of shared clonotypes between healthy human individuals. The germline gives CDR1 SEHNR, CDR2 FQNEAQ (reference sequence). This CDR3 is 16 amino acids long. The V gene end was trimmed by 2 bases and the J gene end by 5 bases; junction bases not matched to a gene: 11. Each replicate PCR on the sorted subsets used around 200 ng DNA (approximately 27,000 T cell genomes). Sequencing was performed with immunoSEQ multiplex PCR; in TCRdb, only in-frame clones are kept and a portion is missing. Altogether about 110,000 clones are present, about 71% being singletons, with the ten largest covering approximately 25%. With respect to this clone: The antigen is unknown.

Study conclusions and caveats: Compared with clonotypes that all four donors shared, non-shared clonotypes had lower generation probabilities. Larger estimated richness was generally seen in naive subsets than in memory subsets. The study found about 5.1% of naive CD4 clonotypes shared across a few donors.

The V call is TRBV7-9, the J call TRBJ2-5; 7 bases align to TRBD1. The sequenced sample consisted of memory CD8+ T cells sorted from blood. Specified subset: CD45RO+ cells pooled with CCR7-negative TemRA cells. The sequence was collected from a young woman in good health. CDR3 protein: CASSLSSTGITETQYF. The DNA for the CDR3 is TGTGCCAGCAGCTTAAGTTCGACAGGGATCACCGAGACCCAGTACTTC.